This T cell receptor (beta chain) appears in the sequencing data of a study of T cells in Graves' hyperthyroidism and ophthalmopathy. Notes on the study in general: Most thyroid-expanded clonotypes above 0.001 were also found in blood.

TCR beta CDR3 sequences were amplified from RNA transcripts. TCR CDR3 underwent first-round RT-PCR with the HTBI primer set. TCRdb reprocessed the multiplex PCR reads with MiXCR, giving one entry per CDR3 protein. The sample carries around 250,000 distinct CDR3 sequences, more than 20% recorded once. Exclusion followed for patients with uncontrolled infection, other autoimmune disease, pregnancy or lactation. Fresh peripheral blood, 9.5 to 10 ml of it, supplied the PBMCs. This clonotype was recorded many times. Its target is not known. J lost 6 bases, V lost 5 bases, and 11 bases had no gene match. The CDR3 is 15 amino acids. CDR1 is SGHTA and CDR2 is FQGNSA in the germline V gene.

The chain combines TRBV7-2 with TRBJ2-7; 9 bases map to TRBD1. The sample comprised blood. This TCR was recovered from a woman aged 40 to 49 with Graves' ophthalmopathy. CDR3 DNA sequence: TGTGCCAGCAGCATAGGCGGGACAGGGCTTTCCGAGCAGTACTTC. Translating it yields CASSIGGTGLSEQYF.